A selection of T cell receptor beta chains follows, all from one sample in a study of long-term antiretroviral therapy in people with HIV. Assay used: immunoSEQ multiplex PCR; TCRdb lists only in-frame clones, some missing. The sample has fewer than 25,000 clones, over 65% seen once. Sequenced here: unsorted PBMCs, sampled 4.4 years after starting antiretroviral therapy. The receptors stem from a young man with HIV. The CDR3 runs from the conserved cysteine through the conserved F or W. Each record gives: V gene, CDR3 protein.

>TRBV14
CASSQLMSRGRETEAFF
>TRBV11-3
CASSRTDSYEQYF
>TRBV18
CASSPPTDTQYF
>TRBV27
CASSLGGSYNEQFF
>TRBV7-6
CASSKTGAPNTEAFF
>TRBV2
CASSEEGGLHEQYF
>TRBV7-9
CASSSSGGMLSYEQYF
>TRBV11-2
CASSSTYEQYF
>TRBV10-3
CAITATSGNTIYF
>TRBV7-9
CASSHIRYEQYF
>TRBV6-5
CASSPSGSTEAFF
>TRBV19
CASSPSTDYSGNTIYF
>TRBV19
CASSFGQVRNQPQHF
>TRBV7-2
CASSFQVQYNEQFF
>TRBV6-5
CASSYDTGRNNEQFF
>TRBV25-1
CASSDNTEAFF
>TRBV5-6
CASSLRGDTEAFF
>TRBV29-1
CSVGGGQYGYTF
>TRBV19
CASSIRGGEQYF
>TRBV5-5
CASLPGTGEQYF
>TRBV6-1
CASSAQGDSNQPQHF
>TRBV18
CASSPRGPDGYTF